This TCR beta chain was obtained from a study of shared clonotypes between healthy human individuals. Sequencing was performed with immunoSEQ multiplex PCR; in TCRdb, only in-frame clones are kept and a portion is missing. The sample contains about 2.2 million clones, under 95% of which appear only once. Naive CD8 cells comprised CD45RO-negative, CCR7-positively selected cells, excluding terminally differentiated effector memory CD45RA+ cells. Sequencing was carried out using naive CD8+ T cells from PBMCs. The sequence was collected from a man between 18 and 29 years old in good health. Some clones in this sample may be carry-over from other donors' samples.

CDR3 DNA sequence: TGTGCCAGCAGCCGGTGGGGCTTTGAAGCTTTCTTT. It translates to CASSRWGFEAFF. The genes are TRBV11-2 and TRBJ1-1; D is perhaps TRBD1 (5 bases). In germline, CDR1 is SGHAT, CDR2 FQNNGV. This CDR3 is 12 amino acids long. V shed 5 bases and J shed 7 bases, with 11 bases lying between them.